This TCR beta chain was sequenced during a study of T-cell reconstitution after alpha-beta-depleted transplantation in children. The library targeted TCRbeta and was prepared with unique molecular identifiers. TCRdb used MiXCR to reprocess the PCR reads, holding one entry per CDR3 protein. This sample has about 610,000 distinct CDR3 sequences; roughly 10% occur once, and the top ten carry less than 4.5%. Per the germline V gene, CDR1 is DFQATT and CDR2 is SNEGSKA (reference sequence). The CDR3 loop spans 13 amino acids. Trimming took off 4 bases at V and 2 bases at J, with 12 bases between the two ends.

The sequencing used PBMCs from the stem cell graft donor, collected from the stem cell graft. This TCR was recovered from a human donor who donated a stem cell graft to a child with acute myeloid leukemia. This chain uses TRBV20-1 with TRBJ2-7; D might be TRBD1 (5 bases). CDR3 sequence: CSAIPAGTYEQYF. CDR3 bases: TGCAGTGCTATCCCTGCAGGGACCTACGAGCAGTACTTC.